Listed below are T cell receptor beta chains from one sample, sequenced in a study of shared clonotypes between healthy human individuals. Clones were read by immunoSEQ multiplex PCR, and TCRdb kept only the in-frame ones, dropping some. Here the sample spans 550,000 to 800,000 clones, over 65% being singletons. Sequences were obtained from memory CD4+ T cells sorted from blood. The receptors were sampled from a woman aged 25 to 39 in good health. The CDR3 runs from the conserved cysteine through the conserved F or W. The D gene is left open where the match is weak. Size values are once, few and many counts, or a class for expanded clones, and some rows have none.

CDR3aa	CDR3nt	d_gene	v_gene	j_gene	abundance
CASSSVTGTRSTVYEQFF	TGTGCCAGCAGTTCCGTAACCGGGACTAGAAGTACCGTCTATGAGCAGTTCTTC	TRBD2	TRBV28	TRBJ2-1	.
CSTSGYYFSTDTQYF	TGCAGCACGAGCGGGTACTACTTTAGCACAGATACGCAGTATTTT	.	TRBV29-1	TRBJ2-3	.
CASSVEESLNTEAFF	TGTGCCAGCAGCGTAGAGGAGAGCTTGAACACTGAAGCTTTCTTT	.	TRBV9	TRBJ1-1	.
CASRDRDRQPQHF	TGTGCCAGCCGGGACAGAGATCGTCAGCCCCAGCATTTT	TRBD1	TRBV19	TRBJ1-5	.
CASSTGTLEALHF	TGTGCCAGCTCAACCGGGACTCTGGAGGCCCTCCACTTT	.	TRBV18	TRBJ1-6	.
CASSITQNTEAFF	TGTGCCAGTAGTATAACCCAGAACACTGAAGCTTTCTTT	.	TRBV19	TRBJ1-1	once
CASSIRTGGRGYTF	TGTGCCAGCAGCATAAGGACAGGGGGCAGGGGCTACACCTTC	TRBD1	TRBV7-9	TRBJ1-2	.
CASSISQGWDGYTF	TGTGCCAGTAGTATAAGCCAGGGCTGGGATGGCTACACCTTC	.	TRBV19	TRBJ1-2	.
CATSRVESYSNQPQHF	TGTGCCACCAGCAGAGTGGAGAGTTATAGCAATCAGCCCCAGCATTTT	.	TRBV15	TRBJ1-5	.
CASTKLSTDTQYF	TGTGCCAGCACCAAACTTAGCACAGATACGCAGTATTTT	.	TRBV2	TRBJ2-3	.
CASKNRGSNTGELFF	TGTGCCAGCAAGAACAGGGGGTCAAACACCGGGGAGCTGTTTTTT	TRBD1	TRBV2	TRBJ2-2	once
CASSQGLAAYNEQFF	TGTGCCAGCAGCCAGGGACTAGCGGCTTACAATGAGCAGTTCTTC	TRBD2	TRBV11-2	TRBJ2-1	.
CASSPGSYNEQFF	TGTGCCAGCAGCCCGGGCTCCTACAATGAGCAGTTCTTC	.	TRBV11-3	TRBJ2-1	.
CASSEAPPNSGTGRTGELFF	TGTGCCAGCAGTGAAGCTCCCCCAAACTCCGGGACAGGGCGGACCGGGGAGCTGTTTTTT	TRBD1	TRBV6-1	TRBJ2-2	.
CASLAGGGPYGYTF	TGTGCCAGCTTGGCGGGCGGCGGTCCGTATGGCTACACCTTC	.	TRBV28	TRBJ1-2	once
CASSPTGFYYEQYF	TGTGCCAGCAGCCCCACAGGGTTCTACTACGAGCAGTACTTC	.	TRBV7-9	TRBJ2-7	.
CASRAQGTNYGYTF	TGTGCCAGCAGAGCCCAGGGTACTAACTATGGCTACACCTTC	.	TRBV5-4	TRBJ1-2	.
CASSPPGQENYGYTF	TGTGCCAGCTCACCACCCGGACAGGAGAACTATGGCTACACCTTC	TRBD1	TRBV18	TRBJ1-2	few
CASSPTGRGTEAFF	TGCGCCAGCAGCCCCACGGGGCGGGGGACTGAAGCTTTCTTT	.	TRBV5-1	TRBJ1-1	.
CASTANRGTEAFF	TGTGCCAGTACGGCGAATCGAGGCACTGAAGCTTTCTTT	.	TRBV19	TRBJ1-1	.
CASSNRGRGPTFSYEQYF	TGTGCCAGTAGTAATCGCGGGAGGGGTCCAACTTTCTCCTACGAGCAGTACTTC	TRBD2	TRBV19	TRBJ2-7	.
CASSPDLTENIQYF	TGTGCCAGCAGCCCAGACCTAACGGAAAACATTCAGTACTTC	.	TRBV4-2	TRBJ2-4	few
CASSPFRQGATEAFF	TGTGCCAGCTCACCTTTCCGACAGGGGGCCACTGAAGCTTTCTTT	TRBD1	TRBV18	TRBJ1-1	.
CASRRDRGTNYGYTF	TGTGCCAGTAGGCGGGACAGGGGGACCAACTATGGCTACACCTTC	TRBD1	TRBV19	TRBJ1-2	.
CASSLQGSGTDTQYF	TGTGCCAGCAGCTTACAGGGTTCCGGCACAGATACGCAGTATTTT	.	TRBV11-3	TRBJ2-3	few
CASSRGEGLEAFF	TGCGCCAGCAGCCGGGGGGAGGGCCTTGAAGCTTTCTTT	.	TRBV5-1	TRBJ1-1	.
CASSPAGGPTDTQYF	TGTGCCAGCAGCCCAGCGGGAGGGCCCACAGATACGCAGTATTTT	TRBD2	TRBV7-3	TRBJ2-3	.
CASRKPVDRGQSGYTF	TGTGCCAGCAGGAAACCGGTGGACAGGGGGCAGAGTGGCTACACCTTC	TRBD1	TRBV5-5	TRBJ1-2	.